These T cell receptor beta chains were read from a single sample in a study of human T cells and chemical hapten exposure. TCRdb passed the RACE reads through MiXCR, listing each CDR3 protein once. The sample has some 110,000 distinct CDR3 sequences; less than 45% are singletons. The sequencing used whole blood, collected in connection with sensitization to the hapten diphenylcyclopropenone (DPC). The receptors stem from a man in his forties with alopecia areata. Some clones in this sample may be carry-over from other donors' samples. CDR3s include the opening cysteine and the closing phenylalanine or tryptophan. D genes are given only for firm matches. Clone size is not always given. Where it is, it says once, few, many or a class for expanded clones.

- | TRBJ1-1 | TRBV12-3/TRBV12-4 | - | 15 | TGTGCCAGCAGTTTTACTGGGGTGGGAGACACTGAAGCTTTCTTT | CASSFTGVGDTEAFF
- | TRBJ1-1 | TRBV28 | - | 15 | TGTGCCAGCAGTCGGGGGCGATCCGCCTACACTGAAGCTTTCTTT | CASSRGRSAYTEAFF
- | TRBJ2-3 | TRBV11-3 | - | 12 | TGTGCCAGCACGACTTTAGCGGATACGCAGTATTTT | CASTTLADTQYF
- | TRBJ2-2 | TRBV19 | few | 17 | TGTGCCAGTAGTATAGATCCTGGAGGGATCGTACCCGGGGAGCTGTTTTTT | CASSIDPGGIVPGELFF
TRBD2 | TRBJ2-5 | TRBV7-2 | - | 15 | TGTGCCAGCAGCCCCCTAGCGGGAGGGCCCCAGACCCAGTACTTC | CASSPLAGGPQTQYF
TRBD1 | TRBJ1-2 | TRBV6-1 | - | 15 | TGTGCCAGCAGTGAAAGGTGGACAGGGAACGATGGCTACACCTTC | CASSERWTGNDGYTF
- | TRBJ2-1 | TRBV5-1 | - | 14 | TGCGCCAGCAGCTTGGTTCCGTTTGGGAATGAGCAGTTCTTC | CASSLVPFGNEQFF
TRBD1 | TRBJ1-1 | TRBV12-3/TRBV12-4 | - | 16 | TGTGCCAGCAGGAGCGCTCGGGACAGCGAAAACATTGAAGCTTTCTTT | CASRSARDSENIEAFF
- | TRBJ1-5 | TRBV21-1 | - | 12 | TGTGCCAGCAGCAAAGCGCGGCGGCCCCAGCATTTT | CASSKARRPQHF
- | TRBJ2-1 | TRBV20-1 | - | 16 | TGCAGTGCTAGAGTGGTAGGGGGATACTCCTACAATGAGCAGTTCTTC | CSARVVGGYSYNEQFF
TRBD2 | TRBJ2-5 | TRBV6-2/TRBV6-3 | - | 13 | TGTGCCACCGGACTAGCGGAGGGAGAGACCCAGTACTTC | CATGLAEGETQYF
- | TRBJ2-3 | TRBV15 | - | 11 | TGTGCCACCAGCAATGTGGATACGCAGTATTTT | CATSNVDTQYF
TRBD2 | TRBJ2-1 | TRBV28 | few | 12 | TGTGCCAGCAGTTGGGGGAGGGGTGAGCAGTTCTTC | CASSWGRGEQFF
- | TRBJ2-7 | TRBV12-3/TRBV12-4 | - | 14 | TGTGCCAGCAGTAGCCAGGGGGGGTCCTACGAGCAGTACTTC | CASSSQGGSYEQYF
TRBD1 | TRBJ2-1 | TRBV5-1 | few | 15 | TGCGCCAGCAGCGCGGGGACAGGGGAGTATAATGAGCAGTTCTTC | CASSAGTGEYNEQFF
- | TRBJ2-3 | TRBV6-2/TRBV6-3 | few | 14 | TGTGCCAGCAGTTACGGCAGATACACAGATACGCAGTATTTT | CASSYGRYTDTQYF
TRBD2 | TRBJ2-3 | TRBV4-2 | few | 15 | TGTGCCAGCAGCCAACTAGCGGGAGTAACAGATACGCAGTATTTT | CASSQLAGVTDTQYF
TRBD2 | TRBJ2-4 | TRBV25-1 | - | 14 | TGTGCCAGCAGTGACCCTAGCGGGAGAAACATTCAGTACTTC | CASSDPSGRNIQYF
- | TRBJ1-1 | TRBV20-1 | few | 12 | TGCAGTGCTGGGGCCGCGGACACTGAAGCTTTCTTT | CSAGAADTEAFF
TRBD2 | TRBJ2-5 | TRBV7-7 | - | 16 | TGTGCTAGCAGCTTAGGACTAGCGGGAGGTTGGGAGACCCAGTACTTC | CASSLGLAGGWETQYF
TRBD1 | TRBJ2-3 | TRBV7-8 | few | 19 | TGTGCCAGCAGCTTACTCGTCCCGGGACAGGGGCCCCACGGAGATACGCAGTATTTT | CASSLLVPGQGPHGDTQYF
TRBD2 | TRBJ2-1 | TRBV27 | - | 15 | TGTGCCAGCAGACTCGGACTAGCAACCTACAATGAGCAGTTCTTC | CASRLGLATYNEQFF
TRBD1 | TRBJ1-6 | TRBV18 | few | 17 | TGTGCCAGCTCACCCCGGATGCCAGGACAGGGTTATTCACCCCTCCACTTT | CASSPRMPGQGYSPLHF
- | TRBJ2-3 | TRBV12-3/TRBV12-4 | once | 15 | TGTGCCAGCAGTTTGGAGGACCACAGCACAGATACGCAGTATTTT | CASSLEDHSTDTQYF
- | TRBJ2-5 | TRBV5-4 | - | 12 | TGTGCCAGCAGCTCAGAAGCAGAGACCCAGTACTTC | CASSSEAETQYF
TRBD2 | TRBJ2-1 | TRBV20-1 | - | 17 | TGCAGTGCTAGCCTCCCTCTAGCGGGACTCTCCTACAATGAGCAGTTCTTC | CSASLPLAGLSYNEQFF
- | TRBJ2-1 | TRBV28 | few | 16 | TGTGCCAGCAGTTTATTTTCCCCTTTTGAGTTAAATGAGCAGTTCTTC | CASSLFSPFELNEQFF
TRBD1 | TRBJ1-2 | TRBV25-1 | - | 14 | TGTGCCAGCAGTGAAAACAGGGGGGGCTATGGCTACACCTTC | CASSENRGGYGYTF
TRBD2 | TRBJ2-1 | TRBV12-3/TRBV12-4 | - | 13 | TGTGCCAGCAGTCTGGGGACTAGCGGTGAGCAGTTCTTC | CASSLGTSGEQFF
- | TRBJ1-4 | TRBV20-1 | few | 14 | TGCAGTGCTAGGGGGCCGGGGGGACAAGAAAAACTGTTTTTT | CSARGPGGQEKLFF
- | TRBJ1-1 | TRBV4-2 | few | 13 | TGTGCCAGCAGCTATACCGGACAGACTGAAGCTTTCTTT | CASSYTGQTEAFF
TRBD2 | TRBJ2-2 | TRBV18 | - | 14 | TGTGCCAGCTCACCCCTAGCGGTCACCGGGGAGCTGTTTTTT | CASSPLAVTGELFF
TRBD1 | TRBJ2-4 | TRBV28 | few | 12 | TGTGCCAGCAGTTCCCAGGGGGACATTCAGTACTTC | CASSSQGDIQYF
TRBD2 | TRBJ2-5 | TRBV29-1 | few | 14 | TGCAGCGTCGATGGGACTAGCGGACAAGAGACCCAGTACTTC | CSVDGTSGQETQYF
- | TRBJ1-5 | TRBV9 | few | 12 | TGTGCCAGCAGCACGGGAGAGGAGCCCCAGCATTTT | CASSTGEEPQHF
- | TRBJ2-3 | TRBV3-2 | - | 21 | TGTGCCAGCAGCCAAGATAATGGGACTAGCGGGAGGCCCTTTTTCACAGATACGCAGTATTTT | CASSQDNGTSGRPFFTDTQYF
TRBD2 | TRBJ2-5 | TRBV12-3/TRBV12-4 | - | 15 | TGTGCCAGCGTGGGGGGGGGAGTCCTCCAAGAGACCCAGTACTTC | CASVGGGVLQETQYF
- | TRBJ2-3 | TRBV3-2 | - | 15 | TGTGCCAGCAGCCAAGATACACGGGGCCCCTCTACGCAGTATTTT | CASSQDTRGPSTQYF
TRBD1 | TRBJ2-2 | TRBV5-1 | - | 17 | TGCGCCAGCAGCTTTACCGGACAGGTGGCGAACACCGGGGAGCTGTTTTTT | CASSFTGQVANTGELFF
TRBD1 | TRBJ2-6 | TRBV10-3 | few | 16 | TGTGCCACCACGGGACAGGACATATCTGGGGCCAACGTCCTGACTTTC | CATTGQDISGANVLTF
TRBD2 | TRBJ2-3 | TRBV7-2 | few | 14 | TGTGCCAGCAGCTTAGAACTAGCGACAGATACGCAGTATTTT | CASSLELATDTQYF
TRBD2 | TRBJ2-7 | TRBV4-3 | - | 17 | TGCGCCAGCAGCCAAGATTTGGGGACTAGCGGGGTTTACGAGCAGTACTTC | CASSQDLGTSGVYEQYF
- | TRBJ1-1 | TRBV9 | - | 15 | TGTGCCAGCAGCCCAGTGTGGACCCTCGGGACTGAAGCTTTCTTT | CASSPVWTLGTEAFF
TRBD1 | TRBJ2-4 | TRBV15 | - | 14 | TGTGCCACCAGCAGAGGACAGGGGCGTGACATTCAGTACTTC | CATSRGQGRDIQYF
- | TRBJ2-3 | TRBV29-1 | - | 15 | TGCAGCGTCCGAGAGGGGGGGGGGTCCACAGATACGCAGTATTTT | CSVREGGGSTDTQYF
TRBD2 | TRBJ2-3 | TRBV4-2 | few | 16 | TGTGCCAGCAGCTCCCCCCTGGTGGGAGGGACAGATACGCAGTATTTT | CASSSPLVGGTDTQYF
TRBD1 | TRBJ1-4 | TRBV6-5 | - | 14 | TGTGCCAGCAGTTACGACAGGGTAGATGAAAAACTGTTTTTT | CASSYDRVDEKLFF
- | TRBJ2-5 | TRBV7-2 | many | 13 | TGTGCCAGCAGCCGTGACAGTCAAGAGACCCAGTACTTC | CASSRDSQETQYF
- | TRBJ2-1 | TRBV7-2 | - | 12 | TGTGCCAGCAGCTTTAGTGGGAATGAGCAGTTCTTC | CASSFSGNEQFF
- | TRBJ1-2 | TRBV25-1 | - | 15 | TGTGCCAGCAGTGAGGACGTGGTCGCTAACTATGGCTACACCTTC | CASSEDVVANYGYTF
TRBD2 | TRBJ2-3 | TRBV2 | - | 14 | TGTGCCAGCAGACCGGGACTAGCGGGCGGGACGCAGTATTTT | CASRPGLAGGTQYF
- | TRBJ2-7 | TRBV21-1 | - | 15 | TGTGCCAGCAGCTTCTTCGGCAAATGCACCTACGAGCAGTACTTC | CASSFFGKCTYEQYF
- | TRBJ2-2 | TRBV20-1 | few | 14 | TGCAGTGCTTTAGGACCTTTGAACACCGGGGAGCTGTTTTTT | CSALGPLNTGELFF
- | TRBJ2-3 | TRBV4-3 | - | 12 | TGCGCCAGCAGCCAAGAAAGGAATACGCAGTATTTT | CASSQERNTQYF